These 19 T cell receptor beta chains were all obtained from the same sample, sequenced in a study of technical replicates of blood from several donors. Some clones are missing from TCRdb's copy, which holds only in-frame ones; the method was immunoSEQ multiplex PCR. The data contain tens of thousands of clones, 93% of them singletons. The sequencing sample was made of T cells isolated from PBMCs. These receptors originate from a human donor in good health.

This clone was picked up one time. The genes are TRBV2 and TRBJ1-1; weak D call: TRBD1 (6 bases). V was shortened by 7 bases and J by 1 base, with 13 bases between the two germline ends. The V gene's germline CDR1 is SNHLY and CDR2 FYNNEI. The length of the CDR3 is 14 residues. Here the CDR3 reads CASMRMTGNTEAFF. CDR3 bases: TGTGCCAGCATGAGAATGACAGGGAACACTGAAGCTTTCTTT.

The chain has TRBV11-1 and TRBJ2-7, with D possibly TRBD2 on 6 matching bases. Trimming left V 8 bases short and J 0 bases short, with 17 bases between. Germline-derived CDR1 and CDR2 are SGHAT and FQDESV (reference sequence). The CDR3 is 15 residues long. As DNA, the CDR3 is TGTGCCAGCGAGGTCCGGGACTCAAGCTCCTACGAGCAGTACTTC. As protein: CASEVRDSSSYEQYF.

The chain couples TRBV6-1 to TRBJ1-5; 8 nucleotides line up with TRBD1. With 11 bases clipped from V and 6 bases from J, the junction kept 6 bases outside the gene matches. CDR1 and CDR2 from the germline V gene are MNHNS and SASEGT. This CDR3 spans 12 amino acids. The CDR3 loop is CAAQGASQPQHF. Written as DNA, the CDR3 is TGTGCCGCTCAGGGGGCTAGTCAGCCCCAGCATTTT.

J is TRBJ2-7 and V is TRBV7-9, with 9 positions matching TRBD1. Per the germline V gene, CDR1 is SEHNR and CDR2 is FQNEAQ (reference sequence). Germline trimming cut 1 base from V and 3 bases from J; bases unmatched to any gene: 13. This CDR3 comprises 18 residues. The CDR3 DNA is TGTGCCAGCAGCTTAGATGGGATGAGGGGACAGGGTAGCTACGAGCAGTACTTC. This encodes CASSLDGMRGQGSYEQYF. The full variable domain, in which reference TRBV7-9 and TRBJ2-7 provide the parts outside the CDR3, is DTGVSQNPRHKITKRGQNVTFRCDPISEHNRLYWYRQTLGQGPEFLTYFQNEAQLEKSRLLSDRFSAERPKGSFSTLEIQRTEQGDSAMYLCASSLDGMRGQGSYEQYFGPGTRLTVT.

The chain recombines TRBV19 with TRBJ2-7; 8 bases agree with TRBD1. The CDR3 consists of 17 residues. The junction had 13 bases not matched to a gene; V was cut back by 3 bases and J by 3 bases. Germline CDR1 reads LNHDA; CDR2 reads SQIVND (reference sequence). CDR3 DNA sequence: TGTGCCAGTAGTATTGAGGGGCAGGGGGCTATCGGCTACGAGCAGTACTTC. This gives the protein CASSIEGQGAIGYEQYF.

The rearrangement links TRBV28 to TRBJ2-7; 8 bases match TRBD1. The CDR3 spans 16 residues. Trimming took 4 bases from V and 1 from J; bases not matched to a gene: 9. CDR1 is MDHEN and CDR2 is SYDVKM in the germline V gene. CDR3 residues: CASSSTGQGSSYEQYF. The DNA of the CDR3 is TGTGCCAGCAGTTCCACCGGACAGGGATCGTCCTACGAGCAGTACTTC.

V is TRBV2 and J is TRBJ2-2; possibly TRBD2 for D (5 bases). Trimming took off 8 bases at V and 1 base at J, with 14 bases between the two ends. This CDR3 comprises 15 residues. Germline V gene data show CDR1 as SNHLY and CDR2 as FYNNEI. CDR3 sequence (DNA): TGTGCCAGCTCCCTTGGCGGAGGGAACACCGGGGAGCTGTTTTTT. Residues: CASSLGGGNTGELFF.

The rearrangement joins TRBV7-7 to TRBJ2-2, with 13 nucleotides matching TRBD2. Germline V gene lookup returns CDR1 SSHAT and CDR2 FNYEAQ (reference sequence). The CDR3 consists of 17 residues. The ends lost 5 bases at V and 5 bases at J; junction bases unmatched: 8. CDR3 bases: TGTGCCAGCAGCGCAGATAGACTAGCGGGAGGTACCGGGGAGCTGTTTTTT. This encodes CASSADRLAGGTGELFF.

The chain combines TRBV7-8 with TRBJ2-2; TRBD2 matches 13 bases. CDR3 length: 17 amino acids. Germline V gene lookup returns CDR1 SGHVS and CDR2 FQNEAQ. J was trimmed by 5 bases and V by 5 bases; bases with no gene match: 8. Here the CDR3 DNA reads TGTGCCAGCAGCCCACTAGCGGGAGGGCCGTTAACCGGGGAGCTGTTTTTT. Translating gives CASSPLAGGPLTGELFF. The whole variable domain, remainder taken from reference TRBV7-8 and TRBJ2-2, is GAGVSQSPRYKVAKRGQDVALRCDPISGHVSLFWYQQALGQGPEFLTYFQNEAQLDKSGLPSDRFFAERPEGSVSTLKIQRTQQEDSAVYLCASSPLAGGPLTGELFFGEGSRLTVL.

V usage is TRBV27 and J usage is TRBJ2-7; 7 nucleotides agree with TRBD2. The V and J ends lost 4 bases and 3 bases, in that order; junction bases with no gene match: 6. The germline V gene encodes CDR1 MNHEY and CDR2 SMNVEV (reference sequence). The CDR3 runs to 14 residues. The CDR3 DNA reads as TGTGCCAGCAGTTGGGCGGGGGAGGGCTACGAGCAGTACTTC. Residues: CASSWAGEGYEQYF.

The chain recombines TRBV19 with TRBJ1-1; tentative D call: TRBD1 (5 bases). V dropped 4 bases and J dropped 0 bases, with 15 bases sitting between them. Germline V gene data show CDR1 as LNHDA and CDR2 as SQIVND (reference sequence). The CDR3 has 16 residues. As DNA, the CDR3 is TGTGCCAGTAGTAGACAGTGGCCCGTGGTGAACACTGAAGCTTTCTTT. It encodes CASSRQWPVVNTEAFF.

The chain employs TRBV13 and TRBJ2-2, with 8 nucleotides matching TRBD1. The CDR3 contains 17 residues. Germline CDR1 PRHDT, CDR2 FYEKMQ (reference sequence). After removal of 10 bases from V and 3 bases from J, the junction contained 16 bases not matched to a gene. The CDR3 DNA reads as TGTGCCACATTAGGGGCCCCAGGGGACAGGCACACCGGGGAGCTGTTTTTT. Translating gives CATLGAPGDRHTGELFF.

The CDR3 nucleotides are TGTGCCAGCAGCCTCTGGGGCGGCGGGGACACAGATACGCAGTATTTT. This codes for CASSLWGGGDTDTQYF. The gene calls are TRBV13 and TRBJ2-3; D is perhaps TRBD2 (6 bases). Germline V CDR1 and CDR2: PRHDT, FYEKMQ (reference sequence). The CDR3 is 16 amino acids. Trimming removed 5 bases at V and 2 bases at J, with 17 bases between.

The rearrangement links TRBV7-9 to TRBJ2-7; perhaps TRBD1 as D (5 bases). CDR3 length: 14 residues. Per germline, CDR1 SEHNR and CDR2 FQNEAQ (reference sequence). V gave up 1 base and J gave up 0 bases, with 7 bases separating them. The CDR3 coding sequence is TGTGCCAGCAGCTTAGTTACAGGCTCCTACGAGCAGTACTTC. Protein: CASSLVTGSYEQYF.

This clone is a singleton in its sample. The V call is TRBV11-2, the J call TRBJ2-7, with 9 bases lining up with TRBD2. The CDR3 extends over 15 amino acids. Germline-derived CDR1 and CDR2 are SGHAT and FQNNGV. J was trimmed by 4 bases and V by 4 bases; bases with no gene match: 8. The chain's CDR3 is CASSSVSGRLYEQYF. The CDR3 DNA follows: TGTGCCAGCAGCTCCGTAAGCGGGAGGTTGTACGAGCAGTACTTC. Together with reference TRBV11-2 and TRBJ2-7, the CDR3 gives the full variable domain: EAGVAQSPRYKIIEKRQSVAFWCNPISGHATLYWYQQILGQGPKLLIQFQNNGVVDDSQLPKDRFSAERLKGVDSTLKIQPAKLEDSAVYLCASSSVSGRLYEQYFGPGTRLTVT.

The chain employs TRBV11-3 and TRBJ2-3; 7 bases map to TRBD2. The CDR3 totals 13 residues. CDR1 and CDR2 from the germline V gene are SGHNT and YENEEA. J lost 2 bases, V lost 7 bases, and 3 bases had no gene match. CDR3 sequence reads: CASKGGHTDTQYF. CDR3 DNA sequence: TGTGCCAGCAAGGGAGGGCACACAGATACGCAGTATTTT.

This clone occurred once. The chain carries TRBV6-5 and TRBJ1-1, with D perhaps TRBD1 (6 bases). CDR3 size: 14 residues. V lost 2 bases to trimming and J lost 1 base, with 8 bases between them. CDR1 and CDR2 from the germline V gene are MNHEY and SVGAGI. Here the CDR3 DNA reads TGTGCCAGCAGTTACGGGACACAGAACACTGAAGCTTTCTTT. Translated: CASSYGTQNTEAFF.

The rearrangement links TRBV19 to TRBJ2-1, with D possibly being TRBD2 (6 bases). CDR3 length: 17 amino acids. The V end was cut by 6 bases, the J end by 4 bases, with 22 bases between. Germline loops: CDR1 LNHDA, CDR2 SQIVND (reference sequence). The CDR3 nucleotides read TGTGCCAGTAGCCCAAGGGACTTAAGTATGTGGTACAATGAGCAGTTCTTC. Amino acids: CASSPRDLSMWYNEQFF.

The chain joins TRBV7-9 to TRBJ1-1; 8 bases agree with TRBD1. This CDR3 has 14 residues. V lost 5 bases and J lost 5; bases outside the gene matches: 7. The germline CDR1 and CDR2 sequences are SEHNR and FQNEAQ (reference sequence). The CDR3 DNA follows: TGTGCCAGCAGCCCCACGACAGGGGATACTGAAGCTTTCTTT. This gives the protein CASSPTTGDTEAFF.